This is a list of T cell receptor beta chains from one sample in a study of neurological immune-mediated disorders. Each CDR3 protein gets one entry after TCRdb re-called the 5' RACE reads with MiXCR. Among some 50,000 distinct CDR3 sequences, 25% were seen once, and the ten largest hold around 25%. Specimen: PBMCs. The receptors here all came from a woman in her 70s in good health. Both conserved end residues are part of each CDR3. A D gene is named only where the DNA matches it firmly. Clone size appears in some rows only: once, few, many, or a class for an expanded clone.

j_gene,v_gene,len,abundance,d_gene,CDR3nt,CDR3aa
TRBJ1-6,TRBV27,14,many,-,TGTGCCAGCAGTTACAGAGGTGGCAATTCACCCCTCCACTTT,CASSYRGGNSPLHF
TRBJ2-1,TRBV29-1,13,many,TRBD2,TGCAGCGTTGCACTAGCGGGAAAGAATGAGCAGTTCTTC,CSVALAGKNEQFF
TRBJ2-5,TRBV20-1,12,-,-,TGCATTGCTCTCGACCGCAGTGGGACCCAGTACTTC,CIALDRSGTQYF
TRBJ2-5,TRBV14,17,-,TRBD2,TGTGCCAGCAGCCAAGAGGAAGGCGGGAGGGCCTGGGAGACCCAGTACTTC,CASSQEEGGRAWETQYF
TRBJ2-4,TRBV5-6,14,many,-,TGTGCCAGCTCGTCTTACCTAGCCAAAAACATTCAGTACTTC,CASSSYLAKNIQYF
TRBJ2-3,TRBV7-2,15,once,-,TGTGCCAGCAGCGGGCATGCAAGGGGGTCAGATACGCAGTATTTT,CASSGHARGSDTQYF
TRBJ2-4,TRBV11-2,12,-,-,TGTGCCAGCGGCACTCGGGGAAACATTCAGTACTTC,CASGTRGNIQYF
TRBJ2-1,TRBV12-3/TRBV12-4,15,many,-,TGTGCCAGCAGCTTACGGGACGGGATATACAATGAGCAGTTCTTC,CASSLRDGIYNEQFF
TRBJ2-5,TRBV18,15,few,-,TGTGCCAGCTCGCCAATAGCGGACCCGGGGGAGACCCAGTACTTC,CASSPIADPGETQYF
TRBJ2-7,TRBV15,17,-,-,TGTGCCACCAGCAGAGATAGATGGGGGCTTAGCCCCTACGAGCAGTACTTC,CATSRDRWGLSPYEQYF
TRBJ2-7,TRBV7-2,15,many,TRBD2,TGTGCCAGCAGTCGTCGACTAGCGGGAGCCTCCGAGCAGTACTTC,CASSRRLAGASEQYF
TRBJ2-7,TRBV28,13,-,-,TGTGCCAGCAGCCGCGCAGGATCCTACGAGCAGTACTTC,CASSRAGSYEQYF
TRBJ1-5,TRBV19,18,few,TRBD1,TGTGCCAGTAGGCCGGACAGGGCCACGGGATATAGCAATCAGCCCCAGCATTTT,CASRPDRATGYSNQPQHF
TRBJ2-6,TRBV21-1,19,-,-,TGTGCCAGCAGCAAGGCTCCCCGGAGAACGCCCTCTGGGGCCAACGTCCTGACTTTC,CASSKAPRRTPSGANVLTF
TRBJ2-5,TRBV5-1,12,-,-,TGCGCCAGCAGCTCGCAGGGGGAGACCCAGTACTTC,CASSSQGETQYF
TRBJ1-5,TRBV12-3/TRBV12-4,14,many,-,TGTGCCAGCAGTTTAGGGAGGGGTAATCAGCCCCAGCATTTT,CASSLGRGNQPQHF
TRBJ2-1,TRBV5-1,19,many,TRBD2,TGCGCCAGCGCAATCCCCGGGACTAGCGGGAGAGGGTCCTACAATGAGCAGTTCTTC,CASAIPGTSGRGSYNEQFF
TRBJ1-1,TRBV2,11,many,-,TGTGCCAGCACACGGCTCACTGAAGCTTTCTTT,CASTRLTEAFF
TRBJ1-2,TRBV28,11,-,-,TGTGCCAGCAGTTTAGATGGGGGCTACACCTTC,CASSLDGGYTF
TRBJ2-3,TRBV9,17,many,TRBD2,TGTGCCAGCAGCCTCCCGATAGCGGGAGGGAGCACAGATACGCAGTATTTT,CASSLPIAGGSTDTQYF
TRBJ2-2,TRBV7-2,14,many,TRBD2,TGTGCCAGCCAGGCTAGCGGGGGGACCGGGGAGCTGTTTTTT,CASQASGGTGELFF